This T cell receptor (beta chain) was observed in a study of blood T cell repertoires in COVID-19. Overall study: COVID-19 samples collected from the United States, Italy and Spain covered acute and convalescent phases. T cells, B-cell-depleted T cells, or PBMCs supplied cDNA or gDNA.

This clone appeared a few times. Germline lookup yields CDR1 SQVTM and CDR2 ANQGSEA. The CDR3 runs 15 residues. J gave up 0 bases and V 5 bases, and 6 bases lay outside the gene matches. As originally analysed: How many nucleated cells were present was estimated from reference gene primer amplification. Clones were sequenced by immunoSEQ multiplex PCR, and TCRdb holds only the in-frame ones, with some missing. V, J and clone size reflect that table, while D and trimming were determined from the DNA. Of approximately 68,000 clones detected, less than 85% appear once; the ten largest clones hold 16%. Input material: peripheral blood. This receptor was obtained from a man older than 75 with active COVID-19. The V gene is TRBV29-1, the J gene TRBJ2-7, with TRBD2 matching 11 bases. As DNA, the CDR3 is TGCAGCGTTCTAAAACTAGCGGGGGTCTCCTACGAGCAGTACTTC. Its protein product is CSVLKLAGVSYEQYF.